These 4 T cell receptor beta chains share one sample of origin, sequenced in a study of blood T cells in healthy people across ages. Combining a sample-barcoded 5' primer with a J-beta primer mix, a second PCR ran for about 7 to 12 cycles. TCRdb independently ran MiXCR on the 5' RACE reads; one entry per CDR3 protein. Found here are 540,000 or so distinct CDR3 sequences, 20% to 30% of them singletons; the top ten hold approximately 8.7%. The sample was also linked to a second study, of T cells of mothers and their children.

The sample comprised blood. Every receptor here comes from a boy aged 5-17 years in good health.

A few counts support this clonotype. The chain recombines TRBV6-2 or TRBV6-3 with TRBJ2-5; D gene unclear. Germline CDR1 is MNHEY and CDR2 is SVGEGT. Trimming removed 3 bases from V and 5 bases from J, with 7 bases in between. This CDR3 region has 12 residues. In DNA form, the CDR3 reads TGTGCCAGCAGTTATTTTGCGGAGACCCAGTACTTC. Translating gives CASSYFAETQYF.

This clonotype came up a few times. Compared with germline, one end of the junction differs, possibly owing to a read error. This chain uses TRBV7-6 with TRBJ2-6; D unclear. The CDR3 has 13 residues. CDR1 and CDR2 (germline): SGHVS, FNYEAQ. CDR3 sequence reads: CGSATFEANVLTF. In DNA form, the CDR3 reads TGTGGCAGCGCCACCTTTGAGGCCAACGTCCTGACTTTC.

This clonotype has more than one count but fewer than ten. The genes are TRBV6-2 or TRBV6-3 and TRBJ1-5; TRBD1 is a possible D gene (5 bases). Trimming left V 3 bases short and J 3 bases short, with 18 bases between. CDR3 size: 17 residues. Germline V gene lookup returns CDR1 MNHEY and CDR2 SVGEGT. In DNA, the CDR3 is TGTGCCAGCAGTTATTACGGGACGGGGCTTGACAATCAGCCCCAGCATTTT. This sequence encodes CASSYYGTGLDNQPQHF.

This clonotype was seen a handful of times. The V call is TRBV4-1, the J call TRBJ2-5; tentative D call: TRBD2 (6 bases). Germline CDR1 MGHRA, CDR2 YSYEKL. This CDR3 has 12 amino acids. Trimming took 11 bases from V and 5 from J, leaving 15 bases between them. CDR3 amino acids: CARNRRAETQYF. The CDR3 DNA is TGCGCCCGTAATAGGAGGGCGGAGACCCAGTACTTC.